Shown below are 5 T cell receptor beta chains from a single sample sequenced in a study of blood T cell repertoires in COVID-19. TCRdb's copy holds only in-frame clones and misses some; the assay was immunoSEQ multiplex PCR. The sample holds 11,000 to 15,000 clones, 81% seen once. Sequencing was performed on peripheral blood. The receptors were sampled from a human donor in a cohort sampled during active COVID-19.

The chain carries TRBV4-1 and TRBJ2-1; a weak D match, TRBD2 (6 bases). The CDR3 runs 13 residues. Trimming pared 0 bases from V and 12 bases from J, leaving 12 bases between. Germline assignment: CDR1 MGHRA and CDR2 YSYEKL. In nucleotides, the CDR3 is TGCGCCAGCAGCCAAGATCCGGGAGAAGGGCAGTTCTTC. Protein: CASSQDPGEGQFF.

The V and J genes are TRBV28 and TRBJ2-1, with D possibly matching TRBD2 (6 bases). The CDR3 runs to 16 residues. Germline loops: CDR1 MDHEN, CDR2 SYDVKM. V dropped 5 bases and J dropped 7 bases, with 21 bases sitting between them. The DNA of the CDR3 is TGTGCCAGCAGTACTCCGTGGGACTCAAGAAGGAATGAGCAGTTCTTC. Its protein product is CASSTPWDSRRNEQFF.

This chain connects TRBV11-3 to TRBJ2-1; 14 bases are a match to TRBD2. V trimming: 1 base; J trimming: 12 bases; junction bases outside the gene matches: 8. Germline V gene lookup returns CDR1 SGHNT and CDR2 YENEEA. This CDR3 has 16 amino acids. The CDR3, as DNA: TGTGCCAGCAGCTTAGTTGGGGGACTAGCGGGAGATTGGCAGTTCTTC. Protein: CASSLVGGLAGDWQFF.

The chain joins TRBV9 to TRBJ2-5; 10 bases align to TRBD2. The germline V gene has CDR1 SGDLS and CDR2 YYNGEE. The CDR3 has 19 amino acids. V gave up 3 bases and J gave up 5 bases; unmatched junction bases: 19. The DNA of the CDR3 is TGTGCCAGCAGCGGGGGCAGTCTCGGGCTAGCGGGAGATCTTGAGACCCAGTACTTC. This encodes CASSGGSLGLAGDLETQYF. The whole variable domain, filled in from reference TRBV9 and TRBJ2-5, reads DSGVTQTPKHLITATGQRVTLRCSPRSGDLSVYWYQQSLDQGLQFLIQYYNGEERAKGNILERFSAQQFPDLHSELNLSSLELGDSALYFCASSGGSLGLAGDLETQYFGPGTRLLVL.

CDR3 coding DNA: TGTGCCAGCAGACCCCTCCCGGGACTAGCGGGAAAGGGGCAGTACTTC. Amino acids: CASRPLPGLAGKGQYF. V and J are TRBV27 and TRBJ2-7; 13 nucleotides align to TRBD2. CDR1 and CDR2 (germline): MNHEY, SMNVEV (reference sequence). Trimming removed 6 bases from V and 9 bases from J; junction bases left unmatched: 14. CDR3 length: 16 amino acids.